Presented here are 12 T cell receptor beta chains from one specimen sequenced in a study of a mutant IDH1 vaccine in newly diagnosed glioma. This sample's time point: week 35, safety follow-up. Alongside topical imiquimod, each dose of vaccine comprised 300 ug of mutant IDH1 20-mer peptide. These receptors are not linked to any known antigen. Libraries were prepared by immunoSEQ multiplex PCR; TCRdb keeps only in-frame clonotypes and omits some of them. The repertoire holds about 54,000 clones, with less than 90% as singletons. The source material was PBMCs, sampled from a glioma patient whose treatment included an IDH1 peptide vaccine. These TCRs come from a woman aged 18-29 years with glioma.

The rearrangement uses TRBV5-4 and TRBJ2-3, with D tentatively TRBD2 (5 bases). Germline assignment: CDR1 SGHNT and CDR2 YYREEE (reference sequence). The CDR3 covers 16 residues. V was trimmed by 0 bases and J by 0 bases, leaving 11 bases between them. CDR3 sequence: CASSLAAGGSTDTQYF. CDR3 coding DNA: TGTGCCAGCAGCTTGGCCGCCGGAGGTAGCACAGATACGCAGTATTTT.

This chain uses TRBV5-1 with TRBJ1-1; no clear D. Germline V CDR1 and CDR2: SGHRS, YFSETQ. V shed 9 bases and J shed 3 bases, with 21 bases lying between them. This CDR3 is built from 15 residues. CDR3 residues: CATRKLGQSDTEAFF. The CDR3 DNA sequence: TGCGCCACCAGGAAGCTCGGGCAAAGCGACACTGAAGCTTTCTTT.

This clone was counted between two and nine times. The rearrangement links TRBV7-9 to TRBJ1-1; D call uncertain. Germline CDR1 SEHNR, CDR2 FQNEAQ (reference sequence). Deletions cut 2 bases from V and 1 base from J, with 5 bases between. This CDR3 has 13 amino acids. The CDR3 loop reads CASSLISNTEAFF. CDR3 coding DNA: TGTGCCAGCAGCTTAATCTCGAACACTGAAGCTTTCTTT.

The rearrangement uses TRBV15 and TRBJ1-5, with 9 bases matching TRBD1. V shed 4 bases and J 7 bases; nucleotides not matched to a gene: 8. The CDR3 is made up of 15 amino acids. The germline CDR1 and CDR2 sequences are LNHNV and YYDKDF (reference sequence). The CDR3 DNA sequence: TGTGCCACCAGCAAGATAAGGACAGGGGTCCAGCCCCAGCATTTT. Translated, it gives CATSKIRTGVQPQHF.

The chain couples TRBV27 to TRBJ2-7; unclear D gene. Germline assignment: CDR1 MNHEY and CDR2 SMNVEV (reference sequence). CDR3 length: 14 amino acids. Trimming pared 9 bases from V and 2 bases from J, leaving 17 bases between. CDR3: CASARQVPPYEQYF. Here the CDR3 DNA reads TGTGCCAGTGCGCGCCAGGTCCCCCCCTACGAGCAGTACTTC.

This clone has more than one count but fewer than ten. This chain uses TRBV9 with TRBJ1-4, with a weak D call TRBD1 (6 bases). Trimming left V 2 bases short and J 0 bases short, with 11 bases between. CDR3 length equals 16 residues. Germline values: CDR1 SGDLS, CDR2 YYNGEE. The CDR3 reads CASSVGDKATNEKLFF. For the CDR3, the DNA is TGTGCCAGCAGCGTGGGGGACAAAGCAACTAATGAAAAACTGTTTTTT.

The CDR3 nucleotides are TGTGCCAGCAGTTTAGAAAATCCGGGACTTGACACCGGGGAGCTGTTTTTT. Translated, it gives CASSLENPGLDTGELFF. The chain combines TRBV2 with TRBJ2-2; weak D call: TRBD2 (6 bases). The CDR3 extends over 17 amino acids. Trimming removed 5 bases at V and 3 bases at J, with 19 bases between. Germline lookup yields CDR1 SNHLY and CDR2 FYNNEI.

This rearrangement joins TRBV25-1 to TRBJ2-5, with 7 bases fitting TRBD2. Per the germline V gene, CDR1 is MGHDK and CDR2 is SYGVNS. The CDR3 runs 15 residues. V lost 5 bases and J lost 0; bases outside the gene matches: 6. CDR3 DNA sequence: TGTGCCAGCAGTCCAGCGGGGCGGTACCAAGAGACCCAGTACTTC. Amino acids: CASSPAGRYQETQYF.

The gene calls are TRBV5-1 and TRBJ1-2, with 8 bases that match TRBD1. The V segment lost 3 bases and the J segment 3 bases; nucleotides outside the gene matches: 1. Germline CDR1 reads SGHRS; CDR2 reads YFSETQ. The CDR3 is 13 amino acids. In DNA, the CDR3 is TGCGCCAGCAGCTCGGACAGGGACTATGGCTACACCTTC. It encodes CASSSDRDYGYTF.

This clone was seen just once. The genes are TRBV7-8 and TRBJ1-1; 9 bases align to TRBD1. The CDR3 contains 13 residues. V lost 5 bases and J lost 5; bases outside the gene matches: 3. Germline V CDR1 and CDR2: SGHVS, FQNEAQ. This CDR3 reads CASSVDRGTEAFF. The CDR3 DNA reads TGTGCCAGCAGCGTCGACAGGGGGACTGAAGCTTTCTTT.

This chain uses TRBV5-5 with TRBJ1-6; a possible D gene is TRBD1 (6 bases). The CDR3 covers 14 residues. The V gene lost 2 bases and the J gene lost 7 bases, with 10 bases spanning the gap. Germline loops: CDR1 SGHKS, CDR2 YYEKEE (reference sequence). This chain's CDR3 is CASSLGGGNSPLHF. As DNA, the CDR3 is TGTGCCAGCAGCTTAGGGGGTGGGAATTCACCCCTCCACTTT.

The chain combines TRBV6-4 with TRBJ2-2; D perhaps matches TRBD2 (6 bases). The germline V and J ends were trimmed by 6 bases and 7 bases, with 12 bases remaining between them. The CDR3 has 13 amino acids. Germline V gene data show CDR1 as MRHNA and CDR2 as SNTAGT. The CDR3 DNA sequence: TGTGCCAGCAGCTTGAGGGAGGACGGGGAGCTGTTTTTT. Translated, it gives CASSLREDGELFF.